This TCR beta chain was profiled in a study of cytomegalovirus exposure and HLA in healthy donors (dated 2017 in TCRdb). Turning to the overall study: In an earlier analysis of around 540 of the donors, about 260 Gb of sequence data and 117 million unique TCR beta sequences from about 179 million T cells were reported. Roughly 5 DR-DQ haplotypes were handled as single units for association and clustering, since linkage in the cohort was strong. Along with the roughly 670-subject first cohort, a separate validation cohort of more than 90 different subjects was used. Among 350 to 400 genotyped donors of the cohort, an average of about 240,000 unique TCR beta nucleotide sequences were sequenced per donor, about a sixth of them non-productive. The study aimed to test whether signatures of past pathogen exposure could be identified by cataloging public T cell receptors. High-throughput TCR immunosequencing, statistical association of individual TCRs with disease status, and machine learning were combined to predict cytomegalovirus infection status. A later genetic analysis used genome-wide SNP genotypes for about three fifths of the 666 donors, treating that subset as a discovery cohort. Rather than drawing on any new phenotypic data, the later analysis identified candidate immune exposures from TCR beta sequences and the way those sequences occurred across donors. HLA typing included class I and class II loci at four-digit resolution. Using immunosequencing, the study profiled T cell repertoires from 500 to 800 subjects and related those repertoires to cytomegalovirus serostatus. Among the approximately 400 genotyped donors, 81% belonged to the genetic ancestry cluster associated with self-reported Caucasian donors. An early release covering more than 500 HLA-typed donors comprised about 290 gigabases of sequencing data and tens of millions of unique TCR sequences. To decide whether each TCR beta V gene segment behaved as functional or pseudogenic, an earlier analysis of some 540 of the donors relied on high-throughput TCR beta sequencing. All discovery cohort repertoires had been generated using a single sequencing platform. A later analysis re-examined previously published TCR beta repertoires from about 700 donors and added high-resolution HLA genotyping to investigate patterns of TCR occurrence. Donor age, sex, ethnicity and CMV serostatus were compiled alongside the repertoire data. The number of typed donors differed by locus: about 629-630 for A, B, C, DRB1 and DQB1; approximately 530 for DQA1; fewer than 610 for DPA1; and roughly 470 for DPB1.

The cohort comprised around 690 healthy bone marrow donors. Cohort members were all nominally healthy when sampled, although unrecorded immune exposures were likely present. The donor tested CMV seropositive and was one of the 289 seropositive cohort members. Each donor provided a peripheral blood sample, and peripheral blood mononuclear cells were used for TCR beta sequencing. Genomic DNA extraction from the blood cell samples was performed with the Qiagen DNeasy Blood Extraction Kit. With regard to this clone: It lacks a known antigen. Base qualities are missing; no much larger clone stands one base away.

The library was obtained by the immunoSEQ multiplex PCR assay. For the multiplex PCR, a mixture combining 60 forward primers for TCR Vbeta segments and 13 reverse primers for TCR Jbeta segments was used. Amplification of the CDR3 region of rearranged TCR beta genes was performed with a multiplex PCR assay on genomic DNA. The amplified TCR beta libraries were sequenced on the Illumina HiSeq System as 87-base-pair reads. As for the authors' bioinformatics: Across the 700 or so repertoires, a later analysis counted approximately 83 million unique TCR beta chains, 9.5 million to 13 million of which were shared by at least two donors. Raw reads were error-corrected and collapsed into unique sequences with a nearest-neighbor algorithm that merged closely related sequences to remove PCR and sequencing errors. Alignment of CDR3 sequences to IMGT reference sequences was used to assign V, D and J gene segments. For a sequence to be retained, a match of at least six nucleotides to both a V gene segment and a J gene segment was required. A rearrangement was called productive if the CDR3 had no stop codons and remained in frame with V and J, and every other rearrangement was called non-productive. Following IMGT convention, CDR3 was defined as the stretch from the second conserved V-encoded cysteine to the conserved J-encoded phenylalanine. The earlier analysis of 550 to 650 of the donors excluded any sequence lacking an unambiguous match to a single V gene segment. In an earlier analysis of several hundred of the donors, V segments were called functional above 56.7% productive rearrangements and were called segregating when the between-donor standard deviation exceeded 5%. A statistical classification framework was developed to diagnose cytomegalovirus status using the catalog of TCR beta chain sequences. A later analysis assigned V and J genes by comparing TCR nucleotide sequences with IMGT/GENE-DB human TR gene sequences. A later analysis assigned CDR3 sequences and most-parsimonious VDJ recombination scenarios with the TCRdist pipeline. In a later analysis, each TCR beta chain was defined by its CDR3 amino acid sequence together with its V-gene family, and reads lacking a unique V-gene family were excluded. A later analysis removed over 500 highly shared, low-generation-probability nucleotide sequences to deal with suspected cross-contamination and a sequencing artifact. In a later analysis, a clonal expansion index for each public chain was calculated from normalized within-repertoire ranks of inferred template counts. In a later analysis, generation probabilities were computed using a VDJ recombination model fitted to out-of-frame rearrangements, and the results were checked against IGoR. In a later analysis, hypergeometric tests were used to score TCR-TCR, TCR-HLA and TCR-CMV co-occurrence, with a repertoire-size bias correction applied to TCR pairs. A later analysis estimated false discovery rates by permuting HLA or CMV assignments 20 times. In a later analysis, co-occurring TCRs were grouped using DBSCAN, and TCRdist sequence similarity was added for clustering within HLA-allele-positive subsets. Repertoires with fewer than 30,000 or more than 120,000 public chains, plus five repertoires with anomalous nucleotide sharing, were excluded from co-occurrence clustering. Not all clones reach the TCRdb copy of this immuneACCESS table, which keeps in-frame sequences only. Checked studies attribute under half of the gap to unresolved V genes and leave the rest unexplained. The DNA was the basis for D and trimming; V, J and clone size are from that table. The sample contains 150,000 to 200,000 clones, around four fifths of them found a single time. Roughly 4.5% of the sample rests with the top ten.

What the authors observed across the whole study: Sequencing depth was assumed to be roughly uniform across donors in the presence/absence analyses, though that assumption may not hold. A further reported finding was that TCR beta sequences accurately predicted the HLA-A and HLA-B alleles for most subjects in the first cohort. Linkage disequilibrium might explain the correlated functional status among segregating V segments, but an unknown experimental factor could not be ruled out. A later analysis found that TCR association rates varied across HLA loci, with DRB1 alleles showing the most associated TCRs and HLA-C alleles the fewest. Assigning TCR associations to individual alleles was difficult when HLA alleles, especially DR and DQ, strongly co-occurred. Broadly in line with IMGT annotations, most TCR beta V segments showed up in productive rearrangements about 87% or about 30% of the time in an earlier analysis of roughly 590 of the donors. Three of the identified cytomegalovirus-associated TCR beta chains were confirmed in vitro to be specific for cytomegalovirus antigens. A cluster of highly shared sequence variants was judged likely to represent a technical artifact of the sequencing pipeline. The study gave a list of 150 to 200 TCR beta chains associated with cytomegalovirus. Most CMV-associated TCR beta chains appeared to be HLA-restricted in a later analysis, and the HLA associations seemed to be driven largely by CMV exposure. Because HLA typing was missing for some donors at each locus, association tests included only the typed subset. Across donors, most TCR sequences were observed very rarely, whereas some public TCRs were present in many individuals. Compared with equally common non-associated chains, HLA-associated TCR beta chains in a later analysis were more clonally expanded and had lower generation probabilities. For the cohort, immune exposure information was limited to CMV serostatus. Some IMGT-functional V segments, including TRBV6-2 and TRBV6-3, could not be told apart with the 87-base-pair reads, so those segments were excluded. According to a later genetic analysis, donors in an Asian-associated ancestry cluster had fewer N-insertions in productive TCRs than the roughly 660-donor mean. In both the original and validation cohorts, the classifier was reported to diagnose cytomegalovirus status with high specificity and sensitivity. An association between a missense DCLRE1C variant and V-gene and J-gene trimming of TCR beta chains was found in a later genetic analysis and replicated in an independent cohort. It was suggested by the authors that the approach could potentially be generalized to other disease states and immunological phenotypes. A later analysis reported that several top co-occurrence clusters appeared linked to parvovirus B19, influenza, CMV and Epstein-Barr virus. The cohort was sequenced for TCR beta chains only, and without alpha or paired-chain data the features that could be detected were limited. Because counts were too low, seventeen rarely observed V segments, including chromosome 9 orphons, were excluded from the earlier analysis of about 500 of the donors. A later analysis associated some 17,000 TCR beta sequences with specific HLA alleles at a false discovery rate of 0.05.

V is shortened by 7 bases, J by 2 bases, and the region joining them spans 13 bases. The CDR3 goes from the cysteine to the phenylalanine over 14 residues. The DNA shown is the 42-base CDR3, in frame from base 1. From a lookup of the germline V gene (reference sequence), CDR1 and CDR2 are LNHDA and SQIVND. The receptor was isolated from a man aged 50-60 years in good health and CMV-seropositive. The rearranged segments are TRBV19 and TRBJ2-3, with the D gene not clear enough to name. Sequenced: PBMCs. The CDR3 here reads CASNQDPNTDTQYF. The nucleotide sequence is TGTGCCAGTAACCAGGATCCTAACACAGATACGCAGTATTTT.